The present T cell receptor beta chain was sequenced within a study of T cells in Graves' hyperthyroidism and ophthalmopathy. Findings and caveats of the study: Blood also carried most thyroid clonotypes expanded above 0.001. Stable hyperthyroidism was told apart from ophthalmopathy by a model built on 13 V-J features.

RNA transcripts provided the source from which TCR beta CDR3 regions were amplified. HTBI primers were the set used in a first-round RT-PCR of the TCR CDR3. Using its own MiXCR run on the multiplex PCR reads, TCRdb lists one record per CDR3 protein. Of 700,000 to 950,000 distinct CDR3 sequences in the sample, about 35% were seen once. This clonotype was found many times. Its antigen is undetermined. Hyperthyroidism of Graves' type that showed no ophthalmopathy progression within 18 months was stable. Patients with uncontrolled infections, other autoimmune diseases, pregnancy or lactation were excluded. The sequence was collected from a woman aged 40 to 49 with Graves' hyperthyroidism. Sequencing input: blood.

The CDR3 loop reads CASSYWFGEETQYF. The CDR3 DNA sequence: TGTGCCAGCAGTTACTGGTTCGGAGAAGAGACCCAGTACTTC. The J gene is TRBJ2-5, the V gene TRBV6-5; no definite D call. The CDR3 loop spans 14 amino acids. Trimming left V 1 base short and J 3 bases short, with 9 bases between. In germline, CDR1 is MNHEY, CDR2 SVGAGI.